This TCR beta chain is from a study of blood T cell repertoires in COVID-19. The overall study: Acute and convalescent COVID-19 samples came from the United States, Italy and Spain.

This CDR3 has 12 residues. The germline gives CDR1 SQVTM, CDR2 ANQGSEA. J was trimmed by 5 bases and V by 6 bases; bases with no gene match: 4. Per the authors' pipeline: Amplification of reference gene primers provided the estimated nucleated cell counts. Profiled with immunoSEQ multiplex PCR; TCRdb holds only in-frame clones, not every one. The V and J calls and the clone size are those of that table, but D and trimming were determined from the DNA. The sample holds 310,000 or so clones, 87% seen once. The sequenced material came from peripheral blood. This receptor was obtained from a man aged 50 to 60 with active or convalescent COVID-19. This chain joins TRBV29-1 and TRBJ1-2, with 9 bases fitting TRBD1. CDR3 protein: CSVPGQGYGYTF. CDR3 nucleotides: TGCAGCGTCCCGGGACAGGGTTATGGCTACACCTTC.